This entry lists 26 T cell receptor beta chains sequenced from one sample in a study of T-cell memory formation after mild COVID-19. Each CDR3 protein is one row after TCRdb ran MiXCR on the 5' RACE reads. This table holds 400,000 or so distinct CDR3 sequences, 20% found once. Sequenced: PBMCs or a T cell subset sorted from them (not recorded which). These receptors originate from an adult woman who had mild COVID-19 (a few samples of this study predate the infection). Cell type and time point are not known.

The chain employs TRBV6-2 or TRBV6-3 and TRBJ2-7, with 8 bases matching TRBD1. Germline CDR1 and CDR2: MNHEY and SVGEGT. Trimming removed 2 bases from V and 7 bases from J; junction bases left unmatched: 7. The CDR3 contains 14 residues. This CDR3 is CASSYNPDREEQYF. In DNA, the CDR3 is TGTGCCAGCAGTTACAATCCGGACAGGGAGGAGCAGTACTTC.

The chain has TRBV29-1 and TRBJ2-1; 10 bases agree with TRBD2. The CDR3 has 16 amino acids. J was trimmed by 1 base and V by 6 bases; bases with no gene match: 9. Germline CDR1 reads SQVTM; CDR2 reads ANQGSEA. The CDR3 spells CSVVGLAALSYNEQFF. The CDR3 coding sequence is TGCAGCGTGGTCGGACTAGCGGCACTATCCTACAATGAGCAGTTCTTC.

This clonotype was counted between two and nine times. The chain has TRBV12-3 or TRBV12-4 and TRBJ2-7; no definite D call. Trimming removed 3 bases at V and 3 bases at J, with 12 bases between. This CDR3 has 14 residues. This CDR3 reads CASSFEGSFYEQYF. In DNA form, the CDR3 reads TGTGCCAGCAGTTTTGAAGGCAGTTTCTACGAGCAGTACTTC.

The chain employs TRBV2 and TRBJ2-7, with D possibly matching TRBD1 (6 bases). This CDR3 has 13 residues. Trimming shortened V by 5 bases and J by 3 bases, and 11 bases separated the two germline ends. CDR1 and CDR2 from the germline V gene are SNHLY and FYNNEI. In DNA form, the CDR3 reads TGTGCCAGCAGTTCCTGGACAGTCTACGAGCAGTACTTC. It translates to CASSSWTVYEQYF.

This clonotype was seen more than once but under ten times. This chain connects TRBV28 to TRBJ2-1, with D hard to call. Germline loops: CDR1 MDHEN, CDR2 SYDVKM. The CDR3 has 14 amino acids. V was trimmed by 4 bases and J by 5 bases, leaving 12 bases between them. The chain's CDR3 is CASSSPAQDNEQFF. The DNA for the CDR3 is TGTGCCAGCAGTTCCCCGGCTCAGGACAATGAGCAGTTCTTC.

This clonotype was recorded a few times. DNA for the CDR3: TGTGCCTGGAGCGCTCCCGGGACAGGGAGGGTCGAGCAGTACTTC. Translating it yields CAWSAPGTGRVEQYF. The J gene is TRBJ2-7, the V gene TRBV30; 9 bases line up with TRBD1. Germline lookup yields CDR1 GTSNPN and CDR2 SVGIG (reference sequence). This CDR3 is 15 amino acids long. The V gene end was trimmed by 3 bases and the J gene end by 6 bases; junction bases not matched to a gene: 12.

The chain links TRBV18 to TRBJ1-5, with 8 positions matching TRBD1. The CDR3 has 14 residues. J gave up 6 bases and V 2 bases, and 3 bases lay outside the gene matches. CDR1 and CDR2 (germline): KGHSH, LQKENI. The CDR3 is CASSPETGAQPQHF. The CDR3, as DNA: TGTGCCAGCTCACCAGAGACAGGGGCTCAGCCCCAGCATTTT.

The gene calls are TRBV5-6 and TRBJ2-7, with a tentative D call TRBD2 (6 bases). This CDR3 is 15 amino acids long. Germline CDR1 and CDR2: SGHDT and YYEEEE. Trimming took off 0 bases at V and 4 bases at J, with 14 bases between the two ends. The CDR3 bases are TGTGCCAGCAGCTTGGCGATGGGGACTCCGTACGAGCAGTACTTC. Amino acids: CASSLAMGTPYEQYF.

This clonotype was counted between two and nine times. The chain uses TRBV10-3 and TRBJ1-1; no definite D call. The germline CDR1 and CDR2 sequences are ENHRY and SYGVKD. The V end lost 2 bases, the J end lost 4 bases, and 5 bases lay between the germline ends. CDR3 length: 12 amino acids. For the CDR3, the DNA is TGTGCCATCAGTGAGGTGGGCACTGAAGCTTTCTTT. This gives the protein CAISEVGTEAFF.

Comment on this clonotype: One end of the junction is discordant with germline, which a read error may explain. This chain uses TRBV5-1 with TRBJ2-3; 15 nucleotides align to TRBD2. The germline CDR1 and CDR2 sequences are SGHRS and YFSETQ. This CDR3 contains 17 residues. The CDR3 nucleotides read TGCGACAGCAGCGAGGGACTAGCGGGAGGACTGACAGATACGCAGTATTTT. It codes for CDSSEGLAGGLTDTQYF.

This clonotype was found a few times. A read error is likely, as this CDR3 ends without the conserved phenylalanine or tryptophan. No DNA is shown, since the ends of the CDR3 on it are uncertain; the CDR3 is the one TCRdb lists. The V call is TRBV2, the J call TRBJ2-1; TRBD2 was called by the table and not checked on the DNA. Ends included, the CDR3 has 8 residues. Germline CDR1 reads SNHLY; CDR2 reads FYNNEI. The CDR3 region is CASSEEGR.

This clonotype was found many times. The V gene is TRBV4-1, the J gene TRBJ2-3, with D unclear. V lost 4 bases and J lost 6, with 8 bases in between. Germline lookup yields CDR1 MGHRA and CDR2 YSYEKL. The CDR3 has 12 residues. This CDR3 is CASSPKFDTQYF. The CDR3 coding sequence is TGCGCCAGCAGCCCTAAATTCGATACGCAGTATTTT.

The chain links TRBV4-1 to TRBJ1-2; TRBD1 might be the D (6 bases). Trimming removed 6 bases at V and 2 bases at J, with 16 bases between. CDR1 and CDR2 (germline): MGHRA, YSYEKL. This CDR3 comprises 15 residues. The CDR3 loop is CASSPVRGLNYGYTF. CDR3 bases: TGCGCCAGCAGTCCTGTTCGGGGGCTCAACTATGGCTACACCTTC.

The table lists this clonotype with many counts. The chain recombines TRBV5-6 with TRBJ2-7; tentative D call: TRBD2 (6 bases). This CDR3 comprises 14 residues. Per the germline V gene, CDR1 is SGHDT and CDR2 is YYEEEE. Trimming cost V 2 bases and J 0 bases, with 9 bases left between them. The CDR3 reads CASSFGGNSYEQYF. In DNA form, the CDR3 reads TGTGCCAGCAGCTTTGGGGGGAACTCCTACGAGCAGTACTTC.

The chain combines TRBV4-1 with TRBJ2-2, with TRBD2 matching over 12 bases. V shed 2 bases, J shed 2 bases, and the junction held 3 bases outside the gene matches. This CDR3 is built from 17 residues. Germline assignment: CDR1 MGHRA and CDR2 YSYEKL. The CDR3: CASSQSTSGGNTGELFF. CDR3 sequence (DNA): TGCGCCAGCAGCCAATCGACTAGCGGGGGAAACACCGGGGAGCTGTTTTTT.

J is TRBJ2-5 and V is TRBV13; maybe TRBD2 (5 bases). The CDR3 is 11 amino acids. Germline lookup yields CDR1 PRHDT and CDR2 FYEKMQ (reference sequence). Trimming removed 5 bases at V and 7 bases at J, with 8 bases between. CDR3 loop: CASSTRGTQYF. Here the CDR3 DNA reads TGTGCCAGCAGCACTCGGGGGACCCAGTACTTC.

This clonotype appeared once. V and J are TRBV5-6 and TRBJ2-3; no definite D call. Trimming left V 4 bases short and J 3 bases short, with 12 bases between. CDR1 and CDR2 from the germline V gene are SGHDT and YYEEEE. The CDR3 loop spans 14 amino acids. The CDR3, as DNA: TGTGCCAGCAGCCATTCCCCAGTGACAGATACGCAGTATTTT. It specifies CASSHSPVTDTQYF.

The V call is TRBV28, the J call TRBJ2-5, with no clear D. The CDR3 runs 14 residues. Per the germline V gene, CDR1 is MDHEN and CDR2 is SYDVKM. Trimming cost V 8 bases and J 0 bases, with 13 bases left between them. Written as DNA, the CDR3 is TGTGCCAGCCGGGCGCAAGACTACCAAGAGACCCAGTACTTC. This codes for CASRAQDYQETQYF.

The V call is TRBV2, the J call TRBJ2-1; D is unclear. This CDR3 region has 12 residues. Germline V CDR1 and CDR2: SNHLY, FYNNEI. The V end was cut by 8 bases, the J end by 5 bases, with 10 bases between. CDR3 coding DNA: TGTGCCAGCGATGTGAGAGACAATGAGCAGTTCTTC. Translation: CASDVRDNEQFF.

CDR3 bases: TGTGCCAGCAGTTCGGGGACAGGGGAACGGGCTGAAGCTTTCTTT. This encodes CASSSGTGERAEAFF. The chain has TRBV6-6 and TRBJ1-1; 10 bases line up with TRBD1. The germline gives CDR1 MNHNY, CDR2 SVGAGI (reference sequence). This CDR3 region has 15 residues. Trimming removed 4 bases from V and 6 bases from J; junction bases left unmatched: 8.

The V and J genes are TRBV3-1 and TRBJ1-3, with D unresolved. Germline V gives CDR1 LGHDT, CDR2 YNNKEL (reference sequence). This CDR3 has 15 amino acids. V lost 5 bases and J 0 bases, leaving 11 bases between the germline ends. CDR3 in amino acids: CASSTRRYSGNTIYF. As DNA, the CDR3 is TGTGCCAGCAGCACCCGACGGTACTCTGGAAACACCATATATTTT.

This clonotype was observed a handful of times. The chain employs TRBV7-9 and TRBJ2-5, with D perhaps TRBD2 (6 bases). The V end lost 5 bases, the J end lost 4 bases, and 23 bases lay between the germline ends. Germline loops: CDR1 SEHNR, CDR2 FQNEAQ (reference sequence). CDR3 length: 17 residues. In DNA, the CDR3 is TGTGCCAGCAGCCCGATGCGGCGGGACCCGAGAAGAGAGACCCAGTACTTC. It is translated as CASSPMRRDPRRETQYF. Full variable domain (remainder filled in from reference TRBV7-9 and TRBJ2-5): DTGVSQNPRHKITKRGQNVTFRCDPISEHNRLYWYRQTLGQGPEFLTYFQNEAQLEKSRLLSDRFSAERPKGSFSTLEIQRTEQGDSAMYLCASSPMRRDPRRETQYFGPGTRLLVL.

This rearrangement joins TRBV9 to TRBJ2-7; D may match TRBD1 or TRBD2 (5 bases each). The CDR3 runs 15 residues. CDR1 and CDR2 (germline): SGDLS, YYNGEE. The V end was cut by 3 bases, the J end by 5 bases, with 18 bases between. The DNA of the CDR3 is TGTGCCAGCAGCGACAGAGGGGCAAGAGGGGACGAGCAGTACTTC. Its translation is CASSDRGARGDEQYF.

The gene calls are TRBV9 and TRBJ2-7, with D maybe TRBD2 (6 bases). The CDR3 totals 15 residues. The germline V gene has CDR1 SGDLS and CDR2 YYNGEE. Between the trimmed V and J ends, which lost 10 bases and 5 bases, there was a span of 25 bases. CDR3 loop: CAQRREQSPRHEQYF. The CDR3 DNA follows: TGTGCCCAACGGAGGGAGCAGTCCCCCAGGCACGAGCAGTACTTC.

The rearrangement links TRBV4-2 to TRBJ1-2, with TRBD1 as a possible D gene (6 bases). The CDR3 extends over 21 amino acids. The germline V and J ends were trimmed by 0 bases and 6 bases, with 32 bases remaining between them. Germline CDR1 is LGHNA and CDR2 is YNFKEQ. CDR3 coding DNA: TGTGCCAGCAGCCAAGACACCGTTGGCTTCCTCGGGGGGGGGGGCCGCCATGGCTACACCTTC. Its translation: CASSQDTVGFLGGGGRHGYTF.

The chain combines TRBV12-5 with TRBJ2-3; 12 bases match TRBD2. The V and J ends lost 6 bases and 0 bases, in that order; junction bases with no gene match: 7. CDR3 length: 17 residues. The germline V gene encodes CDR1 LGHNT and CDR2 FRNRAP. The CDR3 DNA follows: TGTGCTAGTGGCCTTGGACTAGCGGGGCCTAGCACAGATACGCAGTATTTT. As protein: CASGLGLAGPSTDTQYF.